This TCR beta chain was sequenced in a study of cytomegalovirus exposure and HLA in healthy donors. A word on this clone: Its antigen remains unknown.

Germline V CDR1 and CDR2: SGHRS, YFSETQ. Trimming left V 5 bases short and J 2 bases short, with 20 bases between. The CDR3 sequence is 17 residues long. 60 Vbeta and 13 Jbeta primers were used in PCR. Per the original methods: There were 80 million to 95 million unique TCR beta chains by a later count, and some 11 million of them were shared. The table came from immunoSEQ multiplex PCR; TCRdb's copy has only in-frame clones and leaves some out. V, J and clone size are those of that table, while D and trimming were read from the DNA. This table holds some 140,000 clones, around 83% found once. Healthy bone marrow donors made up the donor group. Regarding the study as a whole: Analysis performed later found 16,000 or so TCR beta sequences associated with HLA alleles at 0.05 false discovery rate. Among CMV-associated TCR beta chains, most appeared HLA-restricted in a later analysis.

This sequence originates from a male donor in good health and CMV-seropositive. The chain uses TRBV5-1 and TRBJ2-1; perhaps TRBD2 as D (7 bases). The specimen was PBMCs. CDR3 DNA sequence: TGCGCCAGCAGTGATAATGGAGGGGGGGCTACCTACAATGAGCAGTTCTTC. Translating gives CASSDNGGGATYNEQFF.